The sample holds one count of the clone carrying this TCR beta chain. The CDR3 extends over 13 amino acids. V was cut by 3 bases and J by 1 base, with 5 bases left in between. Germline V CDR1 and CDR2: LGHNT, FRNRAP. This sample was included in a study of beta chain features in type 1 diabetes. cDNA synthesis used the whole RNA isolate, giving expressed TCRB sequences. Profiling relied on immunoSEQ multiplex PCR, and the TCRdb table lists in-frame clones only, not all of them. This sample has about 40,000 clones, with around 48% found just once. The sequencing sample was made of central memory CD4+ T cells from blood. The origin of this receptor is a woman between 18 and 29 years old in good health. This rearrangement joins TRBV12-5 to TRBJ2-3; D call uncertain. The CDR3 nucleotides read TGTGCTAGTGGTTTCTCCGGCACAGATACGCAGTATTTT. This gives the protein CASGFSGTDTQYF.